Below, 28 T cell receptor beta chains from the same sample are listed, as sequenced in a study of tissue T cells after allogeneic stem cell transplantation. The repertoire was sequenced with immunoSEQ multiplex PCR; TCRdb's copy has only in-frame clones and lacks some. Of 2,500 to 3,500 clones listed, about 50% were seen once; the top ten hold about 30%. Regarding time point: mouse harvest day 14 after allogeneic transplant. Mouse grafts combined 10^7 T-cell-depleted bone marrow cells with 10^6 splenic CD5+ T cells. The sequencing input was lymph node tissue. These receptors were collected from a female BALB/c mouse given C57BL/6 T cells with graft-versus-host disease after an allogeneic hematopoietic cell transplant.

In the case of this clone: Gene names are mouse gene names. With the read ending 1 residue before the CDR3 end, the germline J gene is used to fill in that end. The rearrangement links TRBV3 to TRBJ1-1; 7 positions agree with TRBD1. After removal of 3 bases from V and 4 bases from J, the junction contained 5 bases not matched to a gene. This CDR3 has 14 amino acids. Germline-derived CDR1 and CDR2 are SNHLY and FYNGKV (reference sequence). The CDR3 DNA, read in part, is TGTGCCAGCAGCTTGACAGGGAGGGGCACAGAAGTCTTC. Its protein product is CASSLTGRGTEVF. The entire CDR3 protein is CASSLTGRGTEVFF.

About this clone: The listed genes are named as in mouse. The read ends 1 residue early relative to the CDR3; the germline J gene fills the gap. The chain uses TRBV19 and TRBJ2-7; a possible D gene is TRBD2 (7 bases). This CDR3 comprises 13 residues. With 3 bases removed from V and 4 bases from J, the gap between germline ends came to 11 bases. CDR1 is FNHDT, CDR2 SITEND, per germline (reference sequence). The covered CDR3 bases are TGTGCCAGCAGTACCTGGGGGCCTTATGAACAGTAC. It is translated as CASSTWGPYEQY. In full, the CDR3 is CASSTWGPYEQYF.

Notes on this clone: Genes here carry mouse names. The CDR3 end is not reached by the read, which stops 1 residue before it; the germline J gene fills it in. V gene TRBV5 combines with J gene TRBJ2-5; 7 bases fit TRBD1. CDR3 length: 15 residues. The junction had 4 bases not matched to a gene; V was cut back by 4 bases and J by 0 bases. Germline V CDR1 and CDR2: LGHNA, YNLKQL (reference sequence). CDR3 residues: CASSLDRVNQDTQYF. CDR3 DNA (partial): TGTGCCAGCAGCCTCGACAGGGTTAACCAAGACACCCAGTAC.

For this clone: The listed genes are named as in mouse. With the read ending 1 residue before the CDR3 end, the germline J gene is used to fill in that end. The J gene is TRBJ2-7, the V gene TRBV1, with D perhaps matching TRBD2 (7 bases). CDR3 size: 15 residues. Trimming removed 0 bases from V and 3 bases from J, with 12 bases in between. In germline, CDR1 is NSQYPW, CDR2 LRSPGD (reference sequence). The CDR3 reads CTCSADGGGHYEQYF. The part of the CDR3 DNA that was read is TGCACCTGCAGTGCAGATGGTGGGGGGCACTATGAACAGTAC. Combining the CDR3 with reference TRBV1 and TRBJ2-7 gives the whole variable domain VTLLEQNPRWRLVPRGQAVNLRCILKNSQYPWMSWYQQDLQKQLQWLFTLRSPGDKEVKSLPGADYLATRVTDTELRLQVANMSQGRTLYCTCSADGGGHYEQYFGPGTRLTVL.

Regarding this clone: The gene names given are mouse names. The read comes to an end 1 residue before the CDR3 does, leaving the germline J gene to fill in the end. The V call is TRBV16, the J call TRBJ1-1; D uncertain. This CDR3 spans 13 amino acids. Trimming removed 1 base at V and 3 bases at J, with 6 bases between. CDR1 is SGHSA, CDR2 FRNQAP, per germline. CDR3 in amino acids: CASSLGQYTEVFF. The part of the CDR3 DNA that was read is TGTGCAAGCAGCTTAGGGCAGTACACAGAAGTCTTC. The full variable domain, in which reference TRBV16 and TRBJ1-1 provide the parts outside the CDR3, is NAGVIQTPRHKVTGKGQEATLWCEPISGHSAVFWYRQTIVQGLEFLTYFRNQAPIDDSGMPKERFSAQMPNQSHSTLKIQSTQPQDSAVYLCASSLGQYTEVFFGKGTRLTVV.

This clone has only a few counts. The listed genes are named as in mouse. The CDR3 DNA, read in part, is TGTGCCAGCAGTCCCCCCTCCTATGAACAGTAC. Amino acids: CASSPPSYEQY. Given in full, the CDR3 is CASSPPSYEQYF. The gene calls are TRBV14 and TRBJ2-7; D uncertain. The read falls 1 residue short of the CDR3 end, and the missing part is taken from the germline J gene. There are 12 residues in the CDR3. Deletions cut 4 bases from V and 0 bases from J, with 5 bases between. CDR1 and CDR2 (germline): SGHDT, FRDEAV.

Worth noting for this clone: The listed genes are named as in mouse. The read ends 1 residue before the CDR3 terminus; that terminus is restored from the germline J gene. The chain uses TRBV2 and TRBJ2-5, with 7 bases lining up with TRBD1. Germline CDR1 is LGHNA and CDR2 is YSYQKL. V trimming: 3 bases; J trimming: 6 bases; junction bases outside the gene matches: 6. CDR3 length equals 14 residues. CDR3 region: CASSQTGYGDTQYF. CDR3 DNA (partial): TGTGCCAGCAGCCAGACAGGGTATGGGGACACCCAGTAC. Variable domain in full (rest from reference TRBV2 and TRBJ2-5): DPKIIQKPKYLVAVTGSEKILICEQYLGHNAMYWYRQSAKKPLEFMFSYSYQKLMDNQTASSRFQPQSSKKNHLDLQITALKPDDSATYFCASSQTGYGDTQYFGPGTRLLVL.

A note on this clone: Gene names follow the mouse nomenclature. The CDR3 bases that were read are TGTGCTAGCAGTTCCGGGACAGCAGAAACGCTGTAT. Translating it yields CASSSGTAETLY. The full CDR3 protein reads CASSSGTAETLYF. J is TRBJ2-3 and V is TRBV29, with TRBD1 as a possible D gene (6 bases). The CDR3 end is not reached by the read, which stops 1 residue before it; the germline J gene fills it in. The CDR3 is 13 amino acids. V shed 4 bases and J shed 3 bases, with 8 bases lying between them. Germline loops: CDR1 MSHET, CDR2 SYDVDS.

Remarks on this clone: The gene names given are mouse names. With the read ending 1 residue before the CDR3 end, the germline J gene is used to fill in that end. This chain links TRBV26 with TRBJ1-1; the D gene is possibly TRBD1 (5 bases). Germline CDR1 is KGHPV and CDR2 is FQNQEV (reference sequence). Trimming removed 4 bases at V and 1 base at J, with 10 bases between. This CDR3 is 14 amino acids long. The CDR3 sequence: CASSRGRGNTEVFF. Partial CDR3 DNA: TGTGCCAGCAGTCGGGGACGTGGAAACACAGAAGTCTTC. Variable domain in full (rest from reference TRBV26 and TRBJ1-1): NSKVIQTPRYLVKGQGQKAKMRCIPEKGHPVVFWYQQNKNNEFKFLINFQNQEVLQQIDMTEKRFSAECPSNSPCSLEIQSSEAGDSALYLCASSRGRGNTEVFFGKGTRLTVV.

Comment on this clone: Gene and germline names: mouse. The sequence runs out 1 residue before the end of the CDR3; the remainder is reconstructed from the germline J gene. This chain uses TRBV3 with TRBJ2-4; possible D gene TRBD1, 6 bases. CDR3 size: 13 residues. Germline values: CDR1 SNHLY, CDR2 FYNGKV (reference sequence). The V end was cut by 5 bases, the J end by 4 bases, with 10 bases between. Incomplete CDR3 DNA: TGTGCCAGCAGCCCCGGGACAAAAAACACCTTGTAC. It translates to CASSPGTKNTLY. The whole CDR3 is CASSPGTKNTLYF.

On this clone itself: Genes here carry mouse names. The read terminates 1 residue ahead of where the CDR3 ends, so the germline J gene completes it. The chain joins TRBV13-2 to TRBJ2-2; TRBD2 matches at 8 bases. Germline trimming cut 7 bases from V and 1 base from J; bases unmatched to any gene: 9. Germline CDR1 NNHNN, CDR2 SYGAGS (reference sequence). The CDR3 extends over 16 amino acids. CDR3 DNA, as far as it was read: TGTGCCAGCAGTGGGGGACTGGCCCTAAACACCGGGCAGCTCTAC. Protein: CASSGGLALNTGQLY. The complete CDR3 protein is CASSGGLALNTGQLYF.

With respect to this clone: Here the gene names and germline are mouse. The sequence runs out 1 residue before the end of the CDR3; the remainder is reconstructed from the germline J gene. J is TRBJ1-2 and V is TRBV13-2; no definite D call. The CDR3 has 11 residues. Per germline, CDR1 NNHNN and CDR2 SYGAGS (reference sequence). The germline V and J ends were trimmed by 5 bases and 1 base, with 3 bases remaining between them. The CDR3 protein is CASGENSDYTF. The sequenced CDR3 bases are TGTGCCAGCGGGGAAAACTCCGACTACACC.

This clone qualifies as medium-sized (0.01 to 0.1%). The genes and germline here are from mouse. The read terminates 1 residue before the CDR3 end, so the remaining end is supplied by the germline J gene. The chain links TRBV16 to TRBJ2-7; tentative D call: TRBD1 (6 bases). Germline V gene lookup returns CDR1 SGHSA and CDR2 FRNQAP. With 5 bases removed from V and 4 bases from J, the gap between germline ends came to 9 bases. This CDR3 comprises 12 residues. CDR3 region: CASSLDRYEQYF. Partial CDR3 DNA: TGTGCAAGCAGCCTGGACAGATATGAACAGTAC.

Concerning this clone itself: The listed genes are named as in mouse. The read ends 1 residue before the CDR3 terminus; that terminus is restored from the germline J gene. The chain recombines TRBV24 with TRBJ2-5; 8 nucleotides line up with TRBD2. The CDR3 sequence is 14 residues long. CDR1 is KGHTA and CDR2 is FRNEEI in the germline V gene. Germline trimming cut 4 bases from V and 3 bases from J; bases unmatched to any gene: 3. The sequenced part of the CDR3 DNA is TGTGCCAGCAGTCCCGGGACTGGACAAGACACCCAGTAC. This sequence encodes CASSPGTGQDTQY. The full CDR3 sequence reads CASSPGTGQDTQYF.

With respect to this clone: Germline and genes: mouse. The DNA read from the CDR3 is TGTGCCAGCAGTTCTGCAAACACAGAAGTCTTC. Its translation is CASSSANTEVF. The CDR3 reads in full as CASSSANTEVFF. The genes are TRBV26 and TRBJ1-1, with D uncertain. The sequenced fragment ends 1 residue before the CDR3 boundary, so the rest is inferred from the germline J gene. CDR1 and CDR2 (germline): KGHPV, FQNQEV (reference sequence). The ends were cut back, 5 bases at V and 0 bases at J, with 4 bases in the middle. The CDR3 totals 12 residues.

This clone was counted only a few times. The gene names here belong to mouse. The read finishes 1 residue shy of the CDR3 end, and the germline J gene is used to complete it. This chain joins TRBV16 and TRBJ2-5; D is perhaps TRBD1 (6 bases). The CDR3 length is 14 residues. CDR1 is SGHSA, CDR2 FRNQAP, per germline. V dropped 1 base and J dropped 1 base, with 6 bases sitting between them. The CDR3 reads CASSLGTDQDTQYF. The sequenced part of the CDR3 DNA is TGTGCAAGCAGCTTAGGGACAGACCAAGACACCCAGTAC.

This clone has more than one count but fewer than ten. The listed genes are named as in mouse. The CDR3 end is not reached by the read, which stops 1 residue before it; the germline J gene fills it in. The chain couples TRBV19 to TRBJ2-7; 10 bases line up with TRBD2. The CDR3 length is 12 residues. Germline V gene sequence: CDR1 FNHDT, CDR2 SITEND (reference sequence). The V segment lost 2 bases and the J segment 7 bases; nucleotides outside the gene matches: 0. The part of the CDR3 DNA that was read is TGTGCCAGCAGTATCTGGGGGGGCGAACAGTAC. Translating it yields CASSIWGGEQY. The whole CDR3 is CASSIWGGEQYF.

As regards this clone: All gene names here are mouse names. The CDR3 end is not reached by the read, which stops 1 residue before it; the germline J gene fills it in. This sequence joins TRBV12-2 and TRBJ2-1; TRBD2 agrees at 13 bases. Trimming cost V 4 bases and J 7 bases; bases outside gene matches: 3. The germline CDR1 and CDR2 sequences are SGHLS and HYDKME. The CDR3 loop spans 14 amino acids. The part of the CDR3 DNA that was read is TGTGCCAGCTCACGGGACTGGGGGGGGGCTGAGCAGTTC. Translated, it gives CASSRDWGGAEQF. In full, the CDR3 is CASSRDWGGAEQFF.

Turning to this clone: Any gene name here is a mouse gene name. The read is 1 residue too short to cover the CDR3 end, so that end is filled in from the germline J gene. This rearrangement joins TRBV2 to TRBJ2-5, with TRBD2 matching 8 bases. Per the germline V gene, CDR1 is LGHNA and CDR2 is YSYQKL. V trimming: 0 bases; J trimming: 6 bases; junction bases outside the gene matches: 8. The CDR3 runs to 16 residues. The sequenced CDR3 bases are TGTGCCAGCAGCCAAGATCCTGGGGGGCGCAGGGACACCCAGTAC. Amino acid sequence: CASSQDPGGRRDTQY. The full CDR3 reads CASSQDPGGRRDTQYF.

In its sample, this clone ranks as large. Gene names follow the mouse nomenclature. The missing CDR3 end, 1 residue past where the read stops, is filled in from the germline J gene. V is TRBV4 and J is TRBJ2-7; 7 bases map to TRBD2. The CDR3 extends over 12 amino acids. The J segment lost 3 bases and the V segment lost 6 bases, leaving 2 bases of the junction unmatched. Per germline, CDR1 LGHDT and CDR2 YNNKQL (reference sequence). CDR3 region: CASRRGGYEQYF. The DNA read from the CDR3 is TGTGCCAGCAGACGGGGGGGCTATGAACAGTAC.

Points on this clone: Gene names follow the mouse nomenclature. From the germline J gene comes the end of the CDR3, since the read stops 1 residue before it. The V call is TRBV13-2, the J call TRBJ2-7; 8 nucleotides match TRBD2. V trimming: 5 bases; J trimming: 0 bases; junction bases outside the gene matches: 7. This CDR3 region has 15 residues. In germline, CDR1 is NNHNN, CDR2 SYGAGS (reference sequence). CDR3 DNA, as far as it was read: TGTGCCAGCGGCTCTCGACTGGGGAGCTCCTATGAACAGTAC. Protein: CASGSRLGSSYEQY. The whole CDR3 region reads CASGSRLGSSYEQYF.

Turning to this clone: Each gene name is a mouse one. Read sequence stops 1 residue before the CDR3 end, and the germline J gene provides the missing end. J is TRBJ1-5 and V is TRBV13-2, with D unresolved. The CDR3 spans 13 residues. In germline, CDR1 is NNHNN, CDR2 SYGAGS (reference sequence). V gave up 0 bases and J gave up 5 bases, with 6 bases separating them. The CDR3 reads CASGDARDQAPLF. The sequenced part of the CDR3 DNA is TGTGCCAGCGGTGATGCGAGGGACCAGGCTCCGCTT.

With regard to this clone: Each gene name is a mouse one. Here the CDR3 reads CASSLGLGAETLYF. The covered CDR3 bases are TGTGCCAGCTCTCTCGGACTGGGTGCAGAAACGCTGTAT. V gene TRBV12-2 combines with J gene TRBJ2-3, with 7 bases aligning to TRBD2. The CDR3 is cut off 1 residue early in the read; its end comes from the germline J gene. Per the germline V gene, CDR1 is SGHLS and CDR2 is HYDKME. After removal of 0 bases from V and 1 base from J, the junction contained 0 bases not matched to a gene. The CDR3 loop spans 14 amino acids.

For this clone: Gene names follow the mouse nomenclature. CDR3 bases read: TGTGCCAGCAGCTCGACAGGGGGCTATGCTGAGCAGTTC. It translates to CASSSTGGYAEQF. The CDR3, in full, reads CASSSTGGYAEQFF. J is TRBJ2-1 and V is TRBV3; 9 nucleotides line up with TRBD1. The read terminates 1 residue before the CDR3 end, so the remaining end is supplied by the germline J gene. In germline, CDR1 is SNHLY, CDR2 FYNGKV (reference sequence). With 4 bases clipped from V and 3 bases from J, the junction kept 1 base outside the gene matches. CDR3 size: 14 residues.

A remark on this clone: Here the gene names and germline are mouse. The missing CDR3 end, 1 residue past where the read stops, is filled in from the germline J gene. The genes are TRBV12-2 and TRBJ1-1, with D uncertain. The V gene's germline CDR1 is SGHLS and CDR2 HYDKME. This CDR3 comprises 12 residues. V lost 0 bases, J lost 8 bases, and 9 bases lay in between. CDR3 bases read: TGTGCCAGCTCTCTCGAATGGGTGGAAGTCTTC. This gives the protein CASSLEWVEVF. The whole CDR3 reads CASSLEWVEVFF.

As regards this clone: Gene names follow the mouse nomenclature. The CDR3 spells CASSREFNERLFF. The sequenced CDR3 bases are TGTGCCAGCTCTCGGGAATTCAACGAAAGATTATTT. The chain couples TRBV12-1 to TRBJ1-4; no clear D gene. Read sequence stops 1 residue before the CDR3 end, and the germline J gene provides the missing end. V shed 2 bases and J shed 4 bases, with 7 bases lying between them. The germline gives CDR1 SGHSN, CDR2 HYEKVE. The CDR3 spans 13 residues.

In the case of this clone: The genes and germline here are from mouse. The CDR3 end is not reached by the read, which stops 1 residue before it; the germline J gene fills it in. The rearrangement uses TRBV26 and TRBJ1-4, with D hard to call. Per the germline V gene, CDR1 is KGHPV and CDR2 is FQNQEV (reference sequence). Between the trimmed V and J ends, which lost 2 bases and 5 bases, there was a span of 6 bases. The CDR3 is 13 residues long. CDR3 protein: CASSLIRNERLFF. The part of the CDR3 DNA that was read is TGTGCCAGCAGTCTGATCAGAAACGAAAGATTATTT.

On this clone itself: The gene names here belong to mouse. The CDR3 end lies 1 residue beyond the end of the read and is filled in from the germline J gene. The chain joins TRBV12-2 to TRBJ2-5, with TRBD2 matching 14 bases. With V trimmed by 2 bases and J by 5 bases, 8 bases remained unmatched. Germline V lookup: CDR1 SGHLS, CDR2 HYDKME. The CDR3 contains 17 residues. CDR3 DNA (partial): TGTGCCAGCTCTCACCCGGGACTGGGGGGGCGCGGAGACACCCAGTAC. It is translated as CASSHPGLGGRGDTQY. The CDR3, in full, reads CASSHPGLGGRGDTQYF.